This T cell receptor (beta chain) was profiled in a study of cytomegalovirus exposure and HLA in healthy donors. Study-level results: Later analysis suggested links between common viral pathogens and several top significant clusters. Usually a TCR sequence was rare, but some public TCRs were found in many donors. No immune exposure information besides CMV serostatus was available.

Primers included in the PCR were 60 Vbeta and 13 Jbeta primers. Profiling relied on immunoSEQ multiplex PCR, and the TCRdb table lists in-frame clones only, not all of them. The data hold under 200,000 clones, with around 80% observed a single time. V shed 6 bases, J shed 4 bases, and the junction held 18 bases outside the gene matches. The CDR3 totals 19 residues. Germline CDR1 is MNHEY and CDR2 is SMNVEV (reference sequence). Details on this clone: Its antigen is undetermined.

V is TRBV27 and J is TRBJ2-7, with 13 bases lining up with TRBD2. The TCR comes from a woman between 40 and 50 years old in good health and CMV-seronegative. Sequenced sample: PBMCs. The CDR3 here is CASSPSSILAGGPGYEQYF. CDR3 sequence (DNA): TGTGCCAGCAGCCCAAGTAGCATACTAGCGGGAGGGCCGGGGTACGAGCAGTACTTC.